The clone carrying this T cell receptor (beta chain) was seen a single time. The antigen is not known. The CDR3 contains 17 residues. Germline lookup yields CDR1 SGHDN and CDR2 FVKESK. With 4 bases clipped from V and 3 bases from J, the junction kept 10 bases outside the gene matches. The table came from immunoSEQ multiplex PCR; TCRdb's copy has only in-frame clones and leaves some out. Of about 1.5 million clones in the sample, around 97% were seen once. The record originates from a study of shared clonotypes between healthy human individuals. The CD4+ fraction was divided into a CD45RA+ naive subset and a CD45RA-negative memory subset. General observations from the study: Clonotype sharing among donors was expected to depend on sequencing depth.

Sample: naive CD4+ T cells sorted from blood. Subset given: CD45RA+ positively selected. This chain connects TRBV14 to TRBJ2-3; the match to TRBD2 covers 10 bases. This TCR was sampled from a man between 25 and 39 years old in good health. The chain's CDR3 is CASSRLTLAGATDTQYF. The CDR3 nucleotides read TGTGCCAGCAGCCGGCTGACTCTAGCGGGGGCAACAGATACGCAGTATTTT. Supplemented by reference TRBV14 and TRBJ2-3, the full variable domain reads EAGVTQFPSHSVIEKGQTVTLRCDPISGHDNLYWYRRVMGKEIKFLLHFVKESKQDESGMPNNRFLAERTGGTYSTLKVQPAELEDSGVYFCASSRLTLAGATDTQYFGPGTRLTVL.